This TCR beta chain appears in the sequencing data of a study of post-analysis software for immune sequencing data (dated by TCRdb to between 2015 and 2017). Regarding the complete study: Disease courses on record covered relapsing-remitting, secondary progressive and progressive-relapsing multiple sclerosis, though some patients had no subtype annotation. A subset of samples was prepared in parallel using single-end sample barcoding, then pooled and co-amplified after Illumina adapter ligation. The patient repertoires were set against 10 or so previously published healthy control repertoires from donors whose ages ranged from roughly 6 to 27 years. What the research found in general, with its limitations: Multiple sclerosis patients had significantly lower normalized Chao1 diversity than controls, a result that suggests substantial peripheral T-cell clonal expansion. Significantly higher frequencies in patients than in controls were found for about 5 TRBV segments, including TRBV5-6, TRBV5-1 and TRBV20-1. Direct clustering with F measure showed strong co-clustering of samples prepared in the same batch, prompting a batch-effect correction. The multiple sclerosis patient group was slightly younger than the control group.

This clonotype has just a few counts. What antigen it recognizes has not been identified. Nothing much larger sits one base from this clone, and base qualities are not available. Receptors were amplified or captured by PCR. Sequencing instrument: Illumina HiSeq 2500. To reduce PCR and sequencing biases, unique molecular identifiers were incorporated into the TCR beta cDNA libraries. Approximately 500,000 cDNA molecules were obtained per 1 to 10 million input T cells, so each molecule approximated one T cell. The patient libraries were prepared and sequenced with the same protocol used for the earlier healthy control dataset. Within a given batch, samples were prepared together, multiplexed and sequenced on the same HiSeq lane. In the source study's methods: Raw barcoded reads were processed with MIGEC, and single-read molecular identifier groups were discarded before consensus assembly and CDR3 extraction. Clonotype tables were post-analysed with VDJtools, and diversity was normalized by down-sampling all datasets to the smallest sample size. Repertoire overlap clustering matched CDR3 amino acid but not nucleotide sequences to correct batch-related cross-sample contamination. Using fastp at Q25 and MiXCR, TCRdb reprocessed the public reads and kept productive beta chains. Merged by CDR3 protein, the rows form single entries marked with the most common genes and DNA. What appears here as the V and J calls and clone size reflects TCRdb's work, not the paper's. Present in this sample are about 560,000 distinct CDR3 sequences, about 44% of which were seen just once. The ten largest clones add up to around 1.7% of the sample.

The CDR3 sequence holds 17 residues, the cysteine and phenylalanine included. The retained sequence is limited to the CDR3, 51 bases, with the frame set at the first base. Trimmed from V: 2 bases; trimmed from J: 8 bases; junction bases lacking a gene match: 12. The germline V gene supplies CDR1 SGHVS and CDR2 FQNEAQ. TCR beta repertoires were profiled from peripheral blood of roughly 13 young patients with multiple sclerosis to demonstrate the VDJtools post-analysis software. The patients with multiple sclerosis were children and adolescents between about 6 and 15 years of age. The sequence joins TRBV7-8 to TRBJ2-1; 10 of the junction bases match TRBD1. Sequences were obtained from blood. This clonotype originated in a girl under 18 with multiple sclerosis. The CDR3 region has the sequence CASSLLGGDRGFHEQFF. DNA sequence: TGTGCCAGCAGCTTATTGGGGGGGGACAGGGGTTTTCATGAGCAGTTCTTC.